This T cell receptor (beta chain) was identified in a study of T cells in Graves' hyperthyroidism and ophthalmopathy. Notes on the study in general: In the blood, most expanded thyroid clonotypes above 0.001 appeared as well.

This clonotype was detected only a few times. Antigen unknown. Disease lasting under 3 months, a NOSPECS grade of at least 4, and a Clinical Activity Score of at least 3 were features of the ophthalmopathy patients. The CDR3 runs to 15 residues. Germline V gene lookup returns CDR1 SEHNR and CDR2 FQNEAQ (reference sequence). Losses at the gene ends were 8 bases for V and 3 bases for J; bases not matched to a gene: 9. RNA transcripts gave rise to amplified TCR beta CDR3 regions. HTBI primers were employed in a first-round RT-PCR of the TCR CDR3. TCRdb analysed the multiplex PCR reads with MiXCR anew, one entry per CDR3 protein. The table lists hundreds of thousands of distinct CDR3 sequences, roughly 14% of them singletons.

Specimen: blood. V usage is TRBV7-9 and J usage is TRBJ2-5, with 10 bases aligning to TRBD2. The clonotype comes from a man younger than 35 with Graves' ophthalmopathy. The CDR3 DNA is TGTGCCAGCTTGCAGGGACTAGCGTCAAAAGAGACCCAGTACTTC. As protein: CASLQGLASKETQYF. Filled out from reference TRBV7-9 and TRBJ2-5, the complete variable domain reads DTGVSQNPRHKITKRGQNVTFRCDPISEHNRLYWYRQTLGQGPEFLTYFQNEAQLEKSRLLSDRFSAERPKGSFSTLEIQRTEQGDSAMYLCASLQGLASKETQYFGPGTRLLVL.